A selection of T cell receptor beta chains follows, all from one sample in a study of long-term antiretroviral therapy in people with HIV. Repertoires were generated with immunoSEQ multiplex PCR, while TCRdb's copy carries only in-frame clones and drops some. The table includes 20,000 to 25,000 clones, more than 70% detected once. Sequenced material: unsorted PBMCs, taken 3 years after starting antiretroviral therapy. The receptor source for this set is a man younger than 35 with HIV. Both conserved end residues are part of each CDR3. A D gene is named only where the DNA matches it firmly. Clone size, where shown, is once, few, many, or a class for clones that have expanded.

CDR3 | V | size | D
CASSPPDRSNTGELFF | TRBV7-9 | - | TRBD1
CASSSTSLYFGYTF | TRBV6-5 | - | -
CASSTRGRPTQAFF | TRBV6-5 | - | -
CASSLWDPRNTGELFF | TRBV7-2 | once | -
CASRRLTENYGYTF | TRBV6-5 | once | -
CASSPGGYTEAFF | TRBV7-9 | - | -
CASSLRGVAFF | TRBV7-9 | - | -
CASTHDRDRSPLHF | TRBV6-5 | - | TRBD1
CASTSSYNSPLHF | TRBV6-5 | few | -
CASSPTSFITEAFF | TRBV4-1 | - | -
CASSPPDRRNTEAFF | TRBV18 | - | TRBD1
CASSRAGTYGTDTQYF | TRBV28 | - | -
CAWSEGWAGQPQHF | TRBV30 | - | -
CASSLLRDYEQYF | TRBV7-2 | - | -
CASSVNWDRGLDEQFF | TRBV6-1 | - | TRBD1
CASSFGGGTNTGELFF | TRBV2 | - | TRBD2
CASSLQGEGLNSPLHF | TRBV7-6 | - | -
CASIGGSDEQFF | TRBV28 | - | -
CASSPSTGADTIYF | TRBV14 | - | TRBD1
CASSLIPGAGSGNTIYF | TRBV7-2 | - | -
CASSYGSRNTEAFF | TRBV6-6 | - | -
CASSPLSAGGSYNEQFF | TRBV7-9 | - | TRBD2
CASSLVRQNTEAFF | TRBV7-8 | - | -
CASTDYRDGGELFF | TRBV11-3 | - | -
CASSSGGVWTNEKLFF | TRBV5-8 | - | -